The clone carrying this TCR beta chain has just a few counts. Its antigen is not known. The sample originates from a study of CD8+ T cells in alopecia areata. Study as a whole: Each of the treated patients was given oral tofacitinib, 5 to 10 mg twice daily, for moderate-to-severe alopecia areata. Overall study findings and caveats: Expanded CD8+ clones among the top 100, as well as scalp clonality, were significantly decreased by tofacitinib. While patients received tofacitinib, many expanded lesional clones remained present in scalp and blood.

As the sequencing template, cDNA was produced by extracting RNA and reverse transcribing it. Here immunoSEQ multiplex PCR was the method, and the copy in TCRdb shows in-frame clones only, minus some. The sample has roughly 200,000 clones, approximately 53% seen once. Treatment here: oral pan-JAK inhibitor, 5-10 mg twice daily. In alopecia areata patients, both lesional scalp punch biopsies and peripheral blood were collected. The CDR3 extends over 17 amino acids. The germline CDR1 and CDR2 sequences are SNHLY and FYNNEI. V was clipped by 6 bases and J by 3 bases, with 18 bases between them. V usage is TRBV2 and J usage is TRBJ1-6, with D tentatively TRBD1 (5 bases). This TCR was sampled from a human donor with alopecia areata. The sequencing used CD8+ T cells sorted from blood, collected at week 24, from a patient treated with tofacitinib. Here the CDR3 reads CASRDTGASLYNSPLHF. DNA for the CDR3: TGTGCCAGCAGGGACACAGGAGCCTCTCTCTATAATTCACCCCTCCACTTT. Looking up the rest from reference TRBV2 and TRBJ1-6 gives the full variable domain: EPEVTQTPSHQVTQMGQEVILRCVPISNHLYFYWYRQILGQKVEFLVSFYNNEISEKSEIFDDQFSVERPDGSNFTLKIRSTKLEDSAMYFCASRDTGASLYNSPLHFGNGTRLTVT.